What follows are 28 T cell receptor beta chains derived from one specimen sequenced in a study of cytomegalovirus exposure and HLA in healthy donors. With 60 Vbeta and 13 Jbeta primers, the PCR was carried out. The protocol was immunoSEQ multiplex PCR, while the TCRdb copy is restricted to in-frame clones and leaves out a portion. Among almost 85,000 clones listed, about three quarters were seen once. Sequencing was carried out using PBMCs. These receptors all come from a male donor in good health and CMV-seropositive.

The chain recombines TRBV5-6 with TRBJ1-2, with 7 bases fitting TRBD1. The CDR3 is 13 amino acids. V dropped 4 bases and J dropped 4; count of bases not matched to a gene: 4. Germline-derived CDR1 and CDR2 are SGHDT and YYEEEE. CDR3 nucleotide sequence: TGTGCCAGCAGCCTGGACAGGAGCTATGGCTACACCTTC. The encoded protein is CASSLDRSYGYTF.

The chain joins TRBV27 to TRBJ1-1; D is unresolved. This CDR3 is built from 14 residues. V was clipped by 8 bases and J by 0 bases, with 13 bases between them. Germline values: CDR1 MNHEY, CDR2 SMNVEV (reference sequence). The CDR3 sequence: CASQRYGMNTEAFF. The DNA of the CDR3 is TGTGCCAGCCAGCGATACGGAATGAACACTGAAGCTTTCTTT.

The chain is built from TRBV7-9 and TRBJ2-3, with 13 bases aligning to TRBD2. There are 17 residues in the CDR3. With 5 bases clipped from V and 4 bases from J, the junction kept 9 bases outside the gene matches. Germline V CDR1 and CDR2: SEHNR, FQNEAQ (reference sequence). The CDR3 region has the DNA TGTGCCAGCAGCCCTTGGAGGACTAGCGGGAGACCAGATACGCAGTATTTT. Translating it yields CASSPWRTSGRPDTQYF.

The chain joins TRBV19 to TRBJ2-6; TRBD1 aligns across 12 bases. The CDR3 length is 19 residues. Germline V gene data show CDR1 as LNHDA and CDR2 as SQIVND (reference sequence). The junction had 10 bases not matched to a gene; V was cut back by 5 bases and J by 2 bases. The CDR3 is CASSLWGQGASPGANVLTF. The CDR3 coding sequence is TGTGCCAGTAGTCTCTGGGGACAGGGGGCCTCACCTGGGGCCAACGTCCTGACTTTC.

The chain recombines TRBV29-1 with TRBJ1-2; D remains unclear. CDR1 and CDR2 from the germline V gene are SQVTM and ANQGSEA. The CDR3 contains 14 residues. Trimming stripped 1 base from V and 7 bases from J, with 16 bases between. CDR3: CSVEVGSLVGGYTF. The CDR3 DNA sequence: TGCAGCGTTGAAGTGGGGTCACTAGTGGGTGGCTACACCTTC.

This clone was seen a handful of times. The chain is built from TRBV11-1 and TRBJ1-4, with D tentatively TRBD1 (6 bases). The V end was cut by 8 bases, the J end by 7 bases, with 17 bases between. The CDR3 covers 14 residues. Germline values: CDR1 SGHAT, CDR2 FQDESV (reference sequence). CDR3 DNA: TGTGCCAGCGGGTCGGACAGCAAAGGTGAAAAACTGTTTTTT. Residues: CASGSDSKGEKLFF.

The V gene is TRBV10-3, the J gene TRBJ2-1; 9 nucleotides match TRBD2. V trimming: 3 bases; J trimming: 6 bases; junction bases outside the gene matches: 9. There are 16 residues in the CDR3. Germline V gives CDR1 ENHRY, CDR2 SYGVKD. The CDR3 coding sequence is TGTGCCATCAGTGATATGGCGGGAGGGCCGGGCAATGAGCAGTTCTTC. Amino acids: CAISDMAGGPGNEQFF.

V usage is TRBV15 and J usage is TRBJ2-3, with 16 bases fitting TRBD2. The length of the CDR3 is 18 residues. With V trimmed by 3 bases and J by 4 bases, 7 bases remained unmatched. Germline V gene data show CDR1 as LNHNV and CDR2 as YYDKDF (reference sequence). CDR3 in DNA: TGTGCCACCAGCAGGGGACTAGCGGGAGGGTGGGTACCAGATACGCAGTATTTT. Its translation is CATSRGLAGGWVPDTQYF.

The genes are TRBV28 and TRBJ1-4, with TRBD1 identical over 11 bases. The germline V gene encodes CDR1 MDHEN and CDR2 SYDVKM. V was clipped by 5 bases and J by 5 bases; unmatched bases: 4. This CDR3 has 15 amino acids. This CDR3 is CASSPGDRGNEKLFF. The CDR3 bases are TGTGCCAGCAGTCCCGGGGACAGGGGGAATGAAAAACTGTTTTTT.

The V gene is TRBV2, the J gene TRBJ1-4, with D tentatively TRBD1 (6 bases). V lost 5 bases and J lost 6, with 16 bases in between. The CDR3 contains 15 residues. Germline loops: CDR1 SNHLY, CDR2 FYNNEI. The CDR3 sequence: CASSSDRTSYEKLFF. The CDR3 nucleotides are TGTGCCAGCAGTTCAGACAGGACAAGTTATGAAAAACTGTTTTTT.

The rearrangement links TRBV4-1 to TRBJ2-3; possibly TRBD1 for D (5 bases). The CDR3 is 16 amino acids. V lost 0 bases and J lost 0, with 10 bases in between. Germline-derived CDR1 and CDR2 are MGHRA and YSYEKL. This CDR3 reads CASSQDRAGSTDTQYF. The DNA for the CDR3 is TGCGCCAGCAGCCAAGATCGGGCAGGGAGCACAGATACGCAGTATTTT.

This clone was seen only once. The CDR3 spells CASSQTGQGMGEQFF. CDR3 sequence (DNA): TGCGCCAGCAGCCAAACGGGACAGGGTATGGGTGAGCAGTTCTTC. The rearrangement links TRBV4-1 to TRBJ2-1; 9 nucleotides match TRBD1. V lost 2 bases to trimming and J lost 9 bases; unmatched junction nucleotides: 8. The germline CDR1 and CDR2 sequences are MGHRA and YSYEKL. CDR3 size: 15 residues.

This chain uses TRBV28 with TRBJ2-7, with D unresolved. V was shortened by 6 bases and J by 7 bases, with 13 bases between the two germline ends. The germline V gene has CDR1 MDHEN and CDR2 SYDVKM. CDR3 size: 12 residues. In DNA, the CDR3 is TGTGCCAGCAGCGCGTCCCTTTCGGAGCAGTACTTC. Amino acids: CASSASLSEQYF.

The V and J genes are TRBV10-2 and TRBJ2-3, with TRBD1 identical over 8 bases. The V and J ends lost 0 bases and 1 base, in that order; junction bases with no gene match: 9. The germline gives CDR1 WSHSY, CDR2 SAAADI. The CDR3 has 18 amino acids. The CDR3 DNA sequence: TGCGCCAGCAGTGAGTCGGGGCAGGGGGCGCCTGGCACAGATACGCAGTATTTT. The encoded protein is CASSESGQGAPGTDTQYF.

CDR3 amino acids: CACARATDTQYF. The CDR3 bases are TGTGCCTGCGCGAGGGCCACAGATACGCAGTATTTT. This chain links TRBV30 with TRBJ2-3, with a tentative D call TRBD2 (5 bases). Trimming pared 6 bases from V and 2 bases from J, leaving 9 bases between. CDR3 length: 12 amino acids. Germline V CDR1 and CDR2: GTSNPN, SVGIG (reference sequence).

The chain has TRBV27 and TRBJ1-5; tentatively, D is TRBD1 (5 bases). The CDR3 extends over 16 amino acids. Germline loops: CDR1 MNHEY, CDR2 SMNVEV (reference sequence). V shed 7 bases and J shed 5 bases, with 21 bases lying between them. The CDR3 region is CASKSSQKGGDQPQHF. CDR3 sequence (DNA): TGTGCCAGCAAATCATCCCAGAAGGGAGGGGATCAGCCCCAGCATTTT.

This rearrangement joins TRBV7-6 to TRBJ2-2; D ambiguous. The V gene's germline CDR1 is SGHVS and CDR2 FNYEAQ. The CDR3 covers 16 residues. Between the trimmed V and J ends, which lost 5 bases and 2 bases, there was a span of 15 bases. The CDR3 nucleotides read TGTGCCAGCAGCGCGATAGTGACACCTAACACCGGGGAGCTGTTTTTT. Its protein is CASSAIVTPNTGELFF.

The rearrangement links TRBV5-8 to TRBJ2-1, with a weak D call TRBD2 (6 bases). Germline CDR1 is SGHTS and CDR2 is YDEGEE. The CDR3 extends over 15 amino acids. With 0 bases removed from V and 7 bases from J, the gap between germline ends came to 14 bases. The CDR3 DNA reads as TGTGCCAGCAGCTTGGGGGAGGCCTACACGAATGAGCAGTTCTTC. Its protein is CASSLGEAYTNEQFF.

The chain links TRBV28 to TRBJ2-6, with D possibly being TRBD1 (6 bases). CDR1 and CDR2 from the germline V gene are MDHEN and SYDVKM. The V end was cut by 8 bases, the J end by 0 bases, with 17 bases between. The length of the CDR3 is 17 residues. CDR3 in DNA: TGTGCCAGCGGGATGAACACAGGGATCTCTGGGGCCAACGTCCTGACTTTC. It is translated as CASGMNTGISGANVLTF.

V gene TRBV7-9 combines with J gene TRBJ2-7, with TRBD1 identical over 10 bases. CDR1 and CDR2 (germline): SEHNR, FQNEAQ (reference sequence). The CDR3 has 13 amino acids. After removal of 4 bases from V and 6 bases from J, the junction contained 3 bases not matched to a gene. CDR3 coding DNA: TGTGCCAGCAGCTGGAGGACAGGGGGCGAGCAGTACTTC. It is translated as CASSWRTGGEQYF.

The chain carries TRBV5-1 and TRBJ2-1; 7 bases agree with TRBD1. V lost 0 bases, J lost 5 bases, and 5 bases stayed unmatched. The CDR3 extends over 15 amino acids. The germline gives CDR1 SGHRS, CDR2 YFSETQ. CDR3 nucleotides: TGCGCCAGCAGCTTGGGACAGGGATATAACAATGAGCAGTTCTTC. Its translation is CASSLGQGYNNEQFF.

This sequence joins TRBV5-1 and TRBJ2-7; possible D gene TRBD1, 5 bases. CDR1 and CDR2 from the germline V gene are SGHRS and YFSETQ. The CDR3 totals 15 residues. Trimming pared 0 bases from V and 0 bases from J, leaving 10 bases between. The CDR3 here is CASSLGTPFSYEQYF. CDR3 sequence (DNA): TGCGCCAGCAGCTTGGGGACACCTTTCTCCTACGAGCAGTACTTC.

This sequence joins TRBV10-2 and TRBJ2-2; 8 nucleotides align to TRBD2. The CDR3 has 16 amino acids. Germline-derived CDR1 and CDR2 are WSHSY and SAAADI. The trim removed 2 bases at V and 0 bases at J, leaving 2 bases unmatched. CDR3 sequence reads: CASSETSGANTGELFF. Here the CDR3 DNA reads TGCGCCAGCAGTGAGACTAGCGGCGCGAACACCGGGGAGCTGTTTTTT.

A single count supports this clone. A read error may account for a junction end that differs from germline. The CDR3 sequence is CASSSTSGRASVF. The CDR3 nucleotides read TGTGCCAGCAGCTCTACTAGCGGGAGGGCCTCGGTCTTC. The V and J genes are TRBV5-4 and TRBJ2-1, with TRBD2 matching over 13 bases. CDR3 length: 13 residues. Germline V gene sequence: CDR1 SGHNT, CDR2 YYREEE (reference sequence).

The CDR3 region is CASSRDFTNTGELFF. The DNA of the CDR3 is TGTGCCAGCAGTAGGGACTTTACTAACACCGGGGAGCTGTTTTTT. This chain links TRBV28 with TRBJ2-2, with D possibly TRBD2 on 6 matching bases. Between the trimmed V and J ends, which lost 5 bases and 2 bases, there was a span of 12 bases. The CDR3 loop spans 15 amino acids. In germline, CDR1 is MDHEN, CDR2 SYDVKM.

The chain uses TRBV19 and TRBJ2-5; 10 bases map to TRBD1. CDR1 is LNHDA, CDR2 SQIVND, per germline (reference sequence). This CDR3 region has 17 residues. V shed 4 bases and J 6 bases; nucleotides not matched to a gene: 14. The CDR3 bases are TGTGCCAGTAGTACTTATCCGGGACAGGGGTCTCCTCAGACCCAGTACTTC. This encodes CASSTYPGQGSPQTQYF.

The rearrangement joins TRBV2 to TRBJ2-2; 9 nucleotides match TRBD1. The CDR3 covers 15 residues. The V segment lost 6 bases and the J segment 3 bases; nucleotides outside the gene matches: 5. CDR1 is SNHLY, CDR2 FYNNEI, per germline. The CDR3: CASRIGTGYTGELFF. The CDR3 DNA reads as TGTGCCAGCAGAATCGGGACAGGGTACACCGGGGAGCTGTTTTTT. Complete variable domain (other parts from reference TRBV2 and TRBJ2-2): EPEVTQTPSHQVTQMGQEVILRCVPISNHLYFYWYRQILGQKVEFLVSFYNNEISEKSEIFDDQFSVERPDGSNFTLKIRSTKLEDSAMYFCASRIGTGYTGELFFGEGSRLTVL.

This clone occurred once. The chain couples TRBV5-1 to TRBJ2-3, with 7 bases fitting TRBD2. Germline values: CDR1 SGHRS, CDR2 YFSETQ. The CDR3 loop spans 16 amino acids. Trimming at V came to 0 bases and at J to 2 bases, leaving 6 bases not matched to a gene. The CDR3 DNA sequence: TGCGCCAGCAGCTTGGTACAGCGGGGCGACACAGATACGCAGTATTTT. Protein sequence: CASSLVQRGDTDTQYF.